One sample yielded the 2 T cell receptor beta chains listed below, sequenced in a study of T cells in women clearing cervical HPV infection. TCRdb's table, derived via immunoSEQ multiplex PCR, lists solely in-frame clones and lacks some. The sample's table shows about 14,000 clones. The sample was blood buffy coat. These receptors were obtained from a woman aged 18 to 75 with a cervical HPV16 infection that either progressed to CIN3+ or cleared (not recorded which).

The CDR3 DNA, read in part, is TGTGCCAGCAGTATACCACAGGGGGCGTATGGC. This translates into CASSIPQGAYG. The full CDR3 protein reads CASSIPQGAYGYTF. The chain combines TRBV28 with TRBJ1-2; 9 nucleotides align to TRBD1. Read sequence stops 3 residues before the CDR3 end, and the germline J gene provides the missing end. The germline V gene encodes CDR1 MDHEN and CDR2 SYDVKM. The CDR3 extends over 14 amino acids. Trimming at V came to 5 bases and at J to 5 bases, leaving 6 bases not matched to a gene.

Of note for this clone: The read is 3 residues too short to cover the CDR3 end, so that end is filled in from the germline J gene. The chain has TRBV11-3 and TRBJ2-7; weak D call: TRBD2 (6 bases). Trimming cost V 3 bases and J 4 bases, with 13 bases left between them. The CDR3 contains 14 residues. The germline V gene encodes CDR1 SGHNT and CDR2 YENEEA. CDR3 DNA, as far as it was read: TGTGCCAGCAGCTTCTCAGGAGGGGTTTACGAG. As protein: CASSFSGGVYE. The entire CDR3 sequence reads CASSFSGGVYEQYF.